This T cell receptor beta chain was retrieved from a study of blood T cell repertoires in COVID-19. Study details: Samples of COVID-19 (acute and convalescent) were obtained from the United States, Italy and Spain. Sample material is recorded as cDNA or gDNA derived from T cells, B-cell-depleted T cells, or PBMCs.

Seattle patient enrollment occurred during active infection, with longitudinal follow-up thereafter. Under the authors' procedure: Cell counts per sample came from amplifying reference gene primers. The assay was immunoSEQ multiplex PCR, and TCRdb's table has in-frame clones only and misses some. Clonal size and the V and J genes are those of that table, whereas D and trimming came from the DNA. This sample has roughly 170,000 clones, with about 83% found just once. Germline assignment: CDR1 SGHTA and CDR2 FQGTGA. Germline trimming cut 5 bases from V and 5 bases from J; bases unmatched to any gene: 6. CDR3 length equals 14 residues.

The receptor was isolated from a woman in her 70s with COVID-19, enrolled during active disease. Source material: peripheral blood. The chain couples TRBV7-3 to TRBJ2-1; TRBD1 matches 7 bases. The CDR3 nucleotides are TGTGCCAGCAGCCCTCAGGGACAGAACAATGAGCAGTTCTTC. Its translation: CASSPQGQNNEQFF.